Listed below are T cell receptor beta chains from one sample, sequenced in a study of beta chain features in type 1 diabetes. The method was immunoSEQ multiplex PCR; TCRdb's version includes in-frame clones alone and lacks a portion of them. The sample lists almost 350,000 clones; approximately 9.7% were seen once. The sequencing input was central memory CD4+ T cells from blood. The receptor set was obtained from a man aged 30 to 45 with type 1 diabetes. Each CDR3 is given with its conserved first and last residue. A D gene is named only where the DNA matches it firmly. Not every row has a clone size; where given, it reads once, few, many or a size class.

D gene: -; clone size: few; V gene: TRBV7-2; J gene: TRBJ1-2; CDR3 DNA: TGTGCCAGCAGCCAGGGGACCGCGTATGGCTACACCTTC; CDR3 protein: CASSQGTAYGYTF
D gene: -; clone size: -; V gene: TRBV21-1; J gene: TRBJ1-2; CDR3 DNA: TGTGCCAGCAGCAAAGGGGACAGGGGGCACGACTACACCTTC; CDR3 protein: CASSKGDRGHDYTF
D gene: -; clone size: -; V gene: TRBV7-9; J gene: TRBJ1-2; CDR3 DNA: TGTGCCAGCAGCTTAGCTTTGGGGGCCCACCATGGCTACACCTTC; CDR3 protein: CASSLALGAHHGYTF
D gene: -; clone size: few; V gene: TRBV5-6; J gene: TRBJ1-1; CDR3 DNA: TGTGCCAGCAGCTTGGTTTACTCCCGGGAGACTGAAGCTTTCTTT; CDR3 protein: CASSLVYSRETEAFF
D gene: TRBD1; clone size: few; V gene: TRBV7-2; J gene: TRBJ1-6; CDR3 DNA: TGTGCCAGCAGCCGGGCCGGGACAGGGGGCCCACCCCTCCACTTT; CDR3 protein: CASSRAGTGGPPLHF
D gene: -; clone size: -; V gene: TRBV4-1; J gene: TRBJ1-2; CDR3 DNA: TGCGCCAGCAGCCAAGAGACAGTACAGGGCTACACCTTC; CDR3 protein: CASSQETVQGYTF
D gene: -; clone size: -; V gene: TRBV6-5; J gene: TRBJ2-1; CDR3 DNA: TGTGCCAGCGTTGCCTACAAGGGAAGCTACAATGAGCAGTTCTTC; CDR3 protein: CASVAYKGSYNEQFF
D gene: -; clone size: few; V gene: TRBV15; J gene: TRBJ2-5; CDR3 DNA: TGTGCCACCAGCAGGGGCGGGGTAGAGACCCAGTACTTC; CDR3 protein: CATSRGGVETQYF
D gene: -; clone size: few; V gene: TRBV5-1; J gene: TRBJ2-3; CDR3 DNA: TGCGCCAGCAGCTTGGAAGGGGGAGATACGCAGTATTTT; CDR3 protein: CASSLEGGDTQYF
D gene: -; clone size: -; V gene: TRBV7-2; J gene: TRBJ2-7; CDR3 DNA: TGTGCCAGCAGCTTAGGGGCGAACTCCTACGAGCAGTACTTC; CDR3 protein: CASSLGANSYEQYF
D gene: -; clone size: -; V gene: TRBV2; J gene: TRBJ1-1; CDR3 DNA: TGTGCCAGCAGTGAAGGGGGTCTGAACACTGAAGCTTTCTTT; CDR3 protein: CASSEGGLNTEAFF
D gene: TRBD1; clone size: -; V gene: TRBV7-9; J gene: TRBJ1-4; CDR3 DNA: TGTGCCAGCAGCAACAGACAGGGGGAAAAACTGTTTTTT; CDR3 protein: CASSNRQGEKLFF
D gene: TRBD1; clone size: few; V gene: TRBV5-1; J gene: TRBJ2-1; CDR3 DNA: TGCGCCAGCAGCCGGGACAGAAGCTCCTACAATGAGCAGTTCTTC; CDR3 protein: CASSRDRSSYNEQFF
D gene: -; clone size: -; V gene: TRBV28; J gene: TRBJ2-7; CDR3 DNA: TGTGCCAGCAGTTTCCAAGACGAGCAGTACTTC; CDR3 protein: CASSFQDEQYF
D gene: -; clone size: -; V gene: TRBV10-3; J gene: TRBJ2-5; CDR3 DNA: TGTGCCATCGGGAGACTAGGCCAAGAGACCCAGTACTTC; CDR3 protein: CAIGRLGQETQYF
D gene: -; clone size: -; V gene: TRBV6-5; J gene: TRBJ1-6; CDR3 DNA: TGTGCCAGCAGCGGGTGGCTTAATTCACCCCTCCACTTT; CDR3 protein: CASSGWLNSPLHF
D gene: -; clone size: -; V gene: TRBV9; J gene: TRBJ2-7; CDR3 DNA: TGTGCCAGCAGCGTAGGTTGGAGGGGACCGACGCGAAGGGTCCGCGATTTCTACGAGCAGTACTTC; CDR3 protein: CASSVGWRGPTRRVRDFYEQYF